This TCR beta chain was profiled in a study of beta chain features in type 1 diabetes. As concerns this clone: The antigen is unknown. Other DNA sequences in the same sample also yield this CDR3.

All of the isolated RNA was reverse transcribed, so expressed TCRB transcripts were sequenced. Repertoires were generated with immunoSEQ multiplex PCR, while TCRdb's copy carries only in-frame clones and drops some. The table has about 180,000 clones, less than 15% seen once. Overall study findings and caveats: Naive, central memory and regulatory TCRB repertoires appeared more similar among patients than healthy donors.

Germline CDR1 reads KGHSH; CDR2 reads LQKENI. The CDR3 runs 15 residues. V trimming: 2 bases; J trimming: 3 bases; junction bases outside the gene matches: 3. This rearrangement joins TRBV18 to TRBJ2-2; 7 nucleotides line up with TRBD2. The clonotype comes from a woman aged 18-29 years in good health. Sequenced material: central memory CD4+ T cells from blood. The CDR3: CASSPSAGDTGELFF. The CDR3 DNA reads as TGTGCCAGCTCACCATCGGCGGGAGACACCGGGGAGCTGTTTTTT.